In its sample, the clone carrying this T cell receptor (beta chain) was seen many times. Antigen specificity is unknown. CDR1 and CDR2 from the germline V gene are DFQATT and SNEGSKA (reference sequence). This CDR3 region has 13 residues. With 4 bases removed from V and 1 base from J, the gap between germline ends came to 9 bases. The data derive from a study of T-cell memory formation after mild COVID-19. The TCR alpha and TCR beta cDNA libraries, bearing sample barcodes and UMIs, were generated by 5'RACE using constant-segment primers. TCRdb recomputed calls from the 5' RACE reads with MiXCR, one row per CDR3 protein. The table has approximately 300,000 distinct CDR3 sequences, 8% to 9% seen once. Study-wide results and limits: Mostly located in CM and EM were contracting CD4+ clones, with contracting CD8+ clones located in EMRA.

Sequencing used PBMCs or a T cell subset sorted from them (not recorded which). This clonotype originated in a man younger than 30 who had mild COVID-19 (a few samples of this study predate the infection). Cell type and time point are not known. This chain joins TRBV20-1 and TRBJ2-3, with D tentatively TRBD1 (5 bases). The CDR3 region is CSAKGRRTDTQYF. The CDR3, as DNA: TGCAGTGCTAAGGGGCGACGCACAGATACGCAGTATTTT.